This entry lists 31 T cell receptor beta chains sequenced from one sample in a study of blood T cell repertoires in COVID-19. The assay was immunoSEQ multiplex PCR, and TCRdb's table has in-frame clones only and misses some. The profile shows around 470,000 clones, approximately 92% of them singletons. The sample comprised peripheral blood. These receptors all stem from a man younger than 35 with COVID-19, enrolled during active disease.

The chain is built from TRBV13 and TRBJ1-3, with D maybe TRBD1 (6 bases). The CDR3 length is 17 residues. V gave up 2 bases and J gave up 0 bases, with 14 bases separating them. The germline V gene encodes CDR1 PRHDT and CDR2 FYEKMQ (reference sequence). DNA of the CDR3: TGTGCCAGCAGCTTATTGACAGGCTTTGACTCTGGAAACACCATATATTTT. This codes for CASSLLTGFDSGNTIYF.

The V gene is TRBV19, the J gene TRBJ2-3, with a weak D call TRBD2 (6 bases). The V and J ends lost 10 bases and 5 bases respectively, with 16 bases between them. CDR1 is LNHDA and CDR2 is SQIVND in the germline V gene (reference sequence). The CDR3 sequence is 13 residues long. CDR3 in amino acids: CAKPSEGQDTQYF. The CDR3 coding sequence is TGTGCCAAGCCTTCGGAGGGCCAAGATACGCAGTATTTT.

This chain uses TRBV14 with TRBJ2-3, with TRBD1 matching over 9 bases. CDR1 is SGHDN and CDR2 is FVKESK in the germline V gene. The CDR3 covers 18 residues. V lost 7 bases, J lost 1 base, and 15 bases stayed unmatched. As DNA, the CDR3 is TGTGCCAGCAACCAGACAGGGGGGAAGGGATGTGGCACAGATACGCAGTATTTT. This codes for CASNQTGGKGCGTDTQYF.

Here the CDR3 reads CASSPPGWNYGYTF. The CDR3 DNA follows: TGTGCCAGCAGCCCGCCGGGGTGGAACTATGGCTACACCTTC. The rearrangement uses TRBV7-8 and TRBJ1-2; D is undetermined. V gave up 5 bases and J gave up 2 bases, with 12 bases separating them. Germline loops: CDR1 SGHVS, CDR2 FQNEAQ. CDR3 length equals 14 residues.

The chain uses TRBV7-9 and TRBJ1-2, with 8 bases fitting TRBD1. CDR1 is SEHNR and CDR2 is FQNEAQ in the germline V gene (reference sequence). The CDR3 is 15 amino acids. J gave up 4 bases and V 3 bases, and 7 bases lay outside the gene matches. CDR3 coding DNA: TGTGCCAGCAGCTTGATAGGGACAGGACGCTATGGCTACACCTTC. Its protein is CASSLIGTGRYGYTF.

The chain uses TRBV11-2 and TRBJ2-1; no clear D gene. Trimming removed 0 bases at V and 5 bases at J, with 5 bases between. The CDR3 totals 13 residues. Germline CDR1 SGHAT, CDR2 FQNNGV. Here the CDR3 reads CASSLDIHNEQFF. CDR3 nucleotide sequence: TGTGCCAGCAGCTTAGATATCCACAATGAGCAGTTCTTC. The entire variable domain, with the rest obtained from reference TRBV11-2 and TRBJ2-1, is as follows: EAGVAQSPRYKIIEKRQSVAFWCNPISGHATLYWYQQILGQGPKLLIQFQNNGVVDDSQLPKDRFSAERLKGVDSTLKIQPAKLEDSAVYLCASSLDIHNEQFFGPGTRLTVL.

The genes are TRBV3-1 (or the pseudogene TRBV3-2) and TRBJ2-5, with a tentative D call TRBD2 (5 bases). Deletions cut 5 bases from V and 5 bases from J, with 18 bases between. Germline CDR1 LGHDT, CDR2 YNNKEL (reference sequence). The CDR3 extends over 15 amino acids. The CDR3: CASSTHTNSGETQYF. CDR3 DNA: TGTGCCAGCAGCACTCACACTAACTCGGGGGAGACCCAGTACTTC.

V gene TRBV5-4 combines with J gene TRBJ2-1; D perhaps matches TRBD2 (5 bases). The V gene lost 0 bases and the J gene lost 6 bases, with 13 bases spanning the gap. The CDR3 sequence is 15 residues long. The V gene's germline CDR1 is SGHNT and CDR2 YYREEE (reference sequence). DNA of the CDR3: TGTGCCAGCAGCTTGGACCTAGCTCCTTCCAATGAGCAGTTCTTC. Translation gives CASSLDLAPSNEQFF.

The genes are TRBV11-3 and TRBJ2-7; maybe TRBD1 (6 bases). This CDR3 comprises 14 residues. The V end was cut by 3 bases, the J end by 4 bases, with 13 bases between. Per the germline V gene, CDR1 is SGHNT and CDR2 is YENEEA. The CDR3 bases are TGTGCCAGCAGCTTTCGGACAGCCCAGTACGAGCAGTACTTC. It specifies CASSFRTAQYEQYF.

This clone was seen a handful of times. V and J are TRBV6-1 and TRBJ2-6; possibly TRBD2 for D (6 bases). This CDR3 is 15 amino acids long. The ends were cut back, 0 bases at V and 3 bases at J, with 6 bases in the middle. From germline, CDR1 is MNHNS and CDR2 SASEGT. The CDR3 is CASSEAGGGANVLTF. As DNA, the CDR3 is TGTGCCAGCAGTGAAGCGGGGGGTGGGGCCAACGTCCTGACTTTC.

The chain is built from TRBV10-3 and TRBJ1-6; 7 bases map to TRBD1. The V segment lost 4 bases and the J segment 0 bases; nucleotides outside the gene matches: 3. The CDR3 is 16 amino acids. Germline assignment: CDR1 ENHRY and CDR2 SYGVKD. Here the CDR3 reads CAISGQGPSYNSPLHF. The CDR3 region has the DNA TGTGCCATCAGTGGACAGGGCCCCTCCTATAATTCACCCCTCCACTTT.

The chain is built from TRBV12-3 or TRBV12-4 and TRBJ1-2; the D is unclear. There are 10 residues in the CDR3. V was pared by 1 base and J by 13 bases, with 7 bases between. CDR3 amino acids: CASSLERLTF. Written as DNA, the CDR3 is TGTGCCAGCAGTTTAGAGCGTCTCACCTTC.

This clone has only one observation. The chain has TRBV29-1 and TRBJ2-3; no firm D call. The CDR3 consists of 13 residues. V shed 4 bases and J shed 0 bases, with 8 bases lying between them. CDR1 is SQVTM and CDR2 is ANQGSEA in the germline V gene. The CDR3, as DNA: TGCAGCGTTGTAACCGGGAGCACAGATACGCAGTATTTT. It yields the protein CSVVTGSTDTQYF.

The chain recombines TRBV27 with TRBJ2-2, with 9 nucleotides matching TRBD2. The CDR3 extends over 16 amino acids. CDR1 is MNHEY and CDR2 is SMNVEV in the germline V gene (reference sequence). The V and J ends lost 7 bases and 5 bases, in that order; junction bases with no gene match: 11. As DNA, the CDR3 is TGTGCCAGCAACTCAGGGGCGGGAGGGTGGACCGGGGAGCTGTTTTTT. Encoded protein: CASNSGAGGWTGELFF.

This chain uses TRBV3-1 (or the pseudogene TRBV3-2) with TRBJ2-4, with a tentative D call TRBD2 (5 bases). Trimming shortened V by 6 bases and J by 0 bases, and 6 bases separated the two germline ends. Germline V gene data show CDR1 as LGHDT and CDR2 as YNNKEL (reference sequence). This CDR3 comprises 13 residues. The DNA for the CDR3 is TGTGCCAGCAGTGGACTAGCCAAAAACATTCAGTACTTC. This sequence encodes CASSGLAKNIQYF.

V usage is TRBV2 and J usage is TRBJ1-1; no definite D call. The ends were cut back, 6 bases at V and 4 bases at J, with 15 bases in the middle. Per the germline V gene, CDR1 is SNHLY and CDR2 is FYNNEI. The CDR3 is 14 residues long. The CDR3 spells CASSPWTLGTEAFF. CDR3 sequence (DNA): TGTGCCAGCAGCCCCTGGACTCTGGGCACTGAAGCTTTCTTT.

The chain links TRBV10-1 to TRBJ2-1, with 9 bases that match TRBD2. Per germline, CDR1 WNHNN and CDR2 SYGVQD (reference sequence). Losses at the gene ends were 4 bases for V and 8 bases for J; bases not matched to a gene: 3. The CDR3 runs 13 residues. The CDR3: CASSGGGAYEQFF. CDR3 nucleotides: TGCGCCAGCAGTGGCGGGGGGGCTTATGAGCAGTTCTTC.

The rearrangement links TRBV6-5 to TRBJ2-1, with 7 bases matching TRBD2. Per the germline V gene, CDR1 is MNHEY and CDR2 is SVGAGI. The CDR3 is 15 residues long. The V gene end was trimmed by 6 bases and the J gene end by 1 base; junction bases not matched to a gene: 6. Written as DNA, the CDR3 is TGTGCCAGCAGCCGGACTAGAAGGTCCTACAATGAGCAGTTCTTC. This translates into CASSRTRRSYNEQFF.

The chain employs TRBV3-1 (or the pseudogene TRBV3-2) and TRBJ2-1; 12 bases map to TRBD2. From germline, CDR1 is LGHDT and CDR2 YNNKEL (reference sequence). The CDR3 is 16 amino acids. The junction had 9 bases not matched to a gene; V was cut back by 5 bases and J by 7 bases. The chain's CDR3 is CASSDRASGGANEQFF. The CDR3 DNA is TGTGCCAGCAGCGATAGAGCTAGCGGGGGGGCTAATGAGCAGTTCTTC.

The gene calls are TRBV27 and TRBJ1-2; a weak D match, TRBD1 (6 bases). V was shortened by 5 bases and J by 8 bases, with 24 bases between the two germline ends. The CDR3 loop spans 16 amino acids. The germline V gene encodes CDR1 MNHEY and CDR2 SMNVEV (reference sequence). DNA for the CDR3: TGTGCCAGCAGTCCCGCCTCCGGGGGCGCGGGGGGGGGCTACACCTTC. This gives the protein CASSPASGGAGGGYTF.

The chain uses TRBV2 and TRBJ1-2, with 8 bases aligning to TRBD1. Looked up from germline, CDR1 is SNHLY and CDR2 is FYNNEI. Trimming took 7 bases from V and 7 from J; bases not matched to a gene: 5. CDR3 size: 12 residues. Written as DNA, the CDR3 is TGTGCCAGCAAGACAGGGGAACGTGGCTACACCTTC. Translation gives CASKTGERGYTF. Full variable domain (outside the CDR3, taken from reference TRBV2 and TRBJ1-2): EPEVTQTPSHQVTQMGQEVILRCVPISNHLYFYWYRQILGQKVEFLVSFYNNEISEKSEIFDDQFSVERPDGSNFTLKIRSTKLEDSAMYFCASKTGERGYTFGSGTRLTVV.

The chain is built from TRBV2 and TRBJ1-2, with D possibly matching TRBD1 (5 bases). CDR3 length: 12 amino acids. Trimming pared 6 bases from V and 8 bases from J, leaving 13 bases between. Germline assignment: CDR1 SNHLY and CDR2 FYNNEI. The CDR3 nucleotides are TGTGCCAGCAGGCTCAGGGTAAAGGGCTACACCTTC. It translates to CASRLRVKGYTF.

The chain has TRBV7-9 and TRBJ2-5, with TRBD1 matching 10 bases. With V trimmed by 2 bases and J by 10 bases, 10 bases remained unmatched. Germline V lookup: CDR1 SEHNR, CDR2 FQNEAQ (reference sequence). The CDR3 is made up of 15 amino acids. In DNA, the CDR3 is TGTGCCAGCAGCTTACTAGGGGACAGGGGTCAAAGCCAGTACTTC. This encodes CASSLLGDRGQSQYF.

As to this clone: This sample includes further DNA sequences coding for the same CDR3. This sequence joins TRBV3-1 (or the pseudogene TRBV3-2) and TRBJ2-1; D unresolved. The CDR3 contains 14 residues. Germline V CDR1 and CDR2: LGHDT, YNNKEL (reference sequence). V was pared by 1 base and J by 2 bases, with 6 bases between. The CDR3 loop reads CASSQVTAYNEQFF. The CDR3 bases are TGTGCCAGCAGCCAAGTCACGGCCTACAATGAGCAGTTCTTC.

The chain has TRBV3-1 (or the pseudogene TRBV3-2) and TRBJ2-5; a possible D gene is TRBD2 (6 bases). Germline CDR1 and CDR2: LGHDT and YNNKEL (reference sequence). Trimming removed 0 bases from V and 9 bases from J, with 11 bases in between. There are 13 residues in the CDR3. DNA for the CDR3: TGTGCCAGCAGCCAAGAGGGGGGACGGGCCCAGTACTTC. Amino acids: CASSQEGGRAQYF.

The chain couples TRBV21-1 to TRBJ1-1; the table names TRBD1, a call not compared with the DNA. TRBV21-1 is a pseudogene. There are 18 residues in the CDR3. The CDR3 here is CASSKKPGTACMNTEAFF. DNA for the CDR3: TGTGCCAGCAGCAAAAAGCCCGGGACAGCTTGTATGAACACTGAAGCTTTCTTT.

The chain combines TRBV13 with TRBJ2-2, with TRBD2 identical over 7 bases. The CDR3 is 14 amino acids. V was clipped by 5 bases and J by 5 bases; unmatched bases: 5. The germline V gene has CDR1 PRHDT and CDR2 FYEKMQ (reference sequence). The CDR3, as DNA: TGTGCCAGCAGCCGGGGGGATCCGACCGGGGAGCTGTTTTTT. Translating gives CASSRGDPTGELFF.

The chain has TRBV24-1 and TRBJ2-2, with TRBD2 matching over 8 bases. The CDR3 has 17 amino acids. The germline V gene encodes CDR1 KGHDR and CDR2 SFDVKD. The ends lost 2 bases at V and 6 bases at J; junction bases unmatched: 10. The CDR3 loop is CATSDSYGRASPGELFF. The CDR3 DNA follows: TGTGCCACCAGTGATTCATACGGGAGGGCCTCCCCCGGGGAGCTGTTTTTT.

The chain joins TRBV19 to TRBJ1-1; perhaps TRBD1 as D (6 bases). CDR3 length: 12 amino acids. From germline, CDR1 is LNHDA and CDR2 SQIVND (reference sequence). The germline V and J ends were trimmed by 7 bases and 2 bases, with 8 bases remaining between them. The CDR3 loop reads CASIGGNTEAFF. The CDR3 bases are TGTGCCAGTATTGGGGGCAACACTGAAGCTTTCTTT.

The rearrangement uses TRBV28 and TRBJ2-3; possibly TRBD2 for D (5 bases). V lost 4 bases, J lost 0 bases, and 23 bases lay in between. CDR3 length: 19 residues. Looked up from germline, CDR1 is MDHEN and CDR2 is SYDVKM. The CDR3 is CASSSPGVGGPGSTDTQYF. CDR3 sequence (DNA): TGTGCCAGCAGTTCCCCCGGGGTCGGTGGGCCCGGCAGCACAGATACGCAGTATTTT.

The rearrangement uses TRBV4-1 and TRBJ2-5; the match to TRBD2 covers 9 bases. V lost 2 bases, J lost 5 bases, and 6 bases stayed unmatched. The germline CDR1 and CDR2 sequences are MGHRA and YSYEKL. The CDR3 is 15 amino acids. The CDR3 DNA reads TGCGCCAGCAGCCAAATAGCGGGAGCCCCGGAGACCCAGTACTTC. It specifies CASSQIAGAPETQYF.